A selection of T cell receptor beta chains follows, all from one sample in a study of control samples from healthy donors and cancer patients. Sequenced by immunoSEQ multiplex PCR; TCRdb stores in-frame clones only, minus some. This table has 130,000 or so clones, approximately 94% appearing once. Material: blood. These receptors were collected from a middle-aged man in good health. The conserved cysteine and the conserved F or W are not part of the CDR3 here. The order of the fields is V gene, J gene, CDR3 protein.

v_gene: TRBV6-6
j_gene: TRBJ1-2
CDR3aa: ASSYESGANYGYT

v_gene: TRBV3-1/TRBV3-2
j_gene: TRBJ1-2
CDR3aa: ASSQDKGGFILGYGYT

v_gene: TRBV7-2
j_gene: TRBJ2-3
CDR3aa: ASSLAAGASTDTQY

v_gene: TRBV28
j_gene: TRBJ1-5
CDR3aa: ASTTGTGYSNQPQH

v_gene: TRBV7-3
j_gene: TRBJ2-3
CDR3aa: ASSFPAGALRDTQY

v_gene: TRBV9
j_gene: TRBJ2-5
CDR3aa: ASSVDGRAGGTQY

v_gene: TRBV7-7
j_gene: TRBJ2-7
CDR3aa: ASAYAEGDQYEQY

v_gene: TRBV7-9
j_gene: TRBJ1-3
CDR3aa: ASSSRGSSSGNTIY

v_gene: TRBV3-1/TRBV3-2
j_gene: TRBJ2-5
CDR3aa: ASSLALGAGYQETQY

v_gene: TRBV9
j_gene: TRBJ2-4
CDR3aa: ASSVGSGAAKNIQY

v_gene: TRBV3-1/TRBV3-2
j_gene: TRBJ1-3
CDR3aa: ASRRAGGNTIY

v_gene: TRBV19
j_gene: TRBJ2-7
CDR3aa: ASSTQGFEQY

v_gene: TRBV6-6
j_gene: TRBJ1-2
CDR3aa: ASRDYEGERNYGYT

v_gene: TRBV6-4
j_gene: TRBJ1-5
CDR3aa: ASLGQGAQETQPQH

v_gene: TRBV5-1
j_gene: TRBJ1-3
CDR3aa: ASSLTDSSSGNTIY

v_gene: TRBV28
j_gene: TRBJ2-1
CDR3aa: ASSASGLAGAYNEQF

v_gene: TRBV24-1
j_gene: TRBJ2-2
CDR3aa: ATSDPSGTGGLGELF

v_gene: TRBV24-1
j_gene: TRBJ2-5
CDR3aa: ATSDLHRGQETQY

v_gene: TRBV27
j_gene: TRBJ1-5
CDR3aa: ASSFQSNQPQH

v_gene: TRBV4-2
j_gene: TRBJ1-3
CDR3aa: ASSQDGQALSGNTIY

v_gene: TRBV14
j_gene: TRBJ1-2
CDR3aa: ASRTGLGGYT

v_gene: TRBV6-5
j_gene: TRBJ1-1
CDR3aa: ASSYAETGTEAF

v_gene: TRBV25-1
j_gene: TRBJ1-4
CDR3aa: ASSSRDRAGVGEKLF

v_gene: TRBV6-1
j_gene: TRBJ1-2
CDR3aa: ASTPQGGGGYT

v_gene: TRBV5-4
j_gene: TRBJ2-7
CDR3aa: ASSPPAGGHYEQY

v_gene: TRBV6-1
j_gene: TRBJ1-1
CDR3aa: ASSEGVALEAF

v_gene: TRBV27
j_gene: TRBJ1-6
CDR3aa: ASSPRTRNSPLH

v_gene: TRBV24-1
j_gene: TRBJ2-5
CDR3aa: ATSDPQGFQETQY

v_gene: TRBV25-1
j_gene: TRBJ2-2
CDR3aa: ASSGTGTGELF

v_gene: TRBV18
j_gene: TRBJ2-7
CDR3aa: ASSPRRDYEQY

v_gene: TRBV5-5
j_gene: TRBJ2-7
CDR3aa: ASSLWDGAYEQY

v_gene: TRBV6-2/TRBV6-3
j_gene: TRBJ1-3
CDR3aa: ASSSTGWNTIY

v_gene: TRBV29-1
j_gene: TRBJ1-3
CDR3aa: SVAEFRGRGGNTIY

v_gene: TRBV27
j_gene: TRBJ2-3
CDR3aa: ASSLMGARGVTDTQY

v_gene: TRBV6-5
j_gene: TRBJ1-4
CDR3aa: ASSYRDSTNEKLF

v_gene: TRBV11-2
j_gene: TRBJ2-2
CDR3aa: ASSPAGTGYTGELF

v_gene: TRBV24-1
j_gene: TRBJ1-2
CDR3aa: ATSDTGTAYGYT

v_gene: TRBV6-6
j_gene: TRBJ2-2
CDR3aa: ASSPQGAGELF

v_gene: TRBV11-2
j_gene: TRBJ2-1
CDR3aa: ASSLDPSGRPRQF